This paragraph reports one T cell receptor (beta chain). The antigen remains unidentified. Germline V gene sequence: CDR1 SGHRS, CDR2 YFSETQ. This CDR3 has 14 residues. The V end lost 4 bases, the J end lost 1 base, and 11 bases lay between the germline ends. These data belong to a study of T-cell memory formation after mild COVID-19. Study-wide background: There were largely donor-specific TCR clusters. Regarding the study as a whole: Clones contracting day 15 to 85 were balanced CD4/CD8; later expanders leaned CD4+. A subset of responding clones appeared in pre-infection memory, suggesting cross-reactive memory joined.

5'RACE primed at constant segments yielded TCR alpha and TCR beta cDNA libraries bearing sample barcodes and UMIs. TCRdb used MiXCR to reprocess the 5' RACE reads, holding one entry per CDR3 protein. The table has approximately 500,000 distinct CDR3 sequences, nearly 25% seen once; the top ten hold around 12%. This clonotype was obtained from an adult woman who had mild COVID-19 (a few samples of this study predate the infection). Cell type and time point are not known. Sequencing was performed on PBMCs or a T cell subset sorted from them (not recorded which). This chain connects TRBV5-1 to TRBJ2-5; D may be TRBD1 (5 bases). CDR3 DNA: TGCGCCAGCAGCCAGGGTTCCCCCCAAGAGACCCAGTACTTC. It yields the protein CASSQGSPQETQYF. Full variable domain (outside the CDR3, taken from reference TRBV5-1 and TRBJ2-5): KAGVTQTPRYLIKTRGQQVTLSCSPISGHRSVSWYQQTPGQGLQFLFEYFSETQRNKGNFPGRFSGRQFSNSRSEMNVSTLELGDSALYLCASSQGSPQETQYFGPGTRLLVL.